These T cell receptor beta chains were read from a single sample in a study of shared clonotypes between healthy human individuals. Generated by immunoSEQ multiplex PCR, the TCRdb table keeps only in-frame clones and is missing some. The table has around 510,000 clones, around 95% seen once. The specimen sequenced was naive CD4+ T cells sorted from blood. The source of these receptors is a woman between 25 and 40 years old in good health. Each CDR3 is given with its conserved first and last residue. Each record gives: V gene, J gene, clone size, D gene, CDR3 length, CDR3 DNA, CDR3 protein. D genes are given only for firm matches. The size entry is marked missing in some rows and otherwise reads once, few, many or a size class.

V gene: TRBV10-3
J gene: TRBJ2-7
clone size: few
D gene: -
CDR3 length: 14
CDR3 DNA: TGTGCCATCAGTGCACGGACCCCTCCCTACGGGCAGTACTTC
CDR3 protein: CAISARTPPYGQYF

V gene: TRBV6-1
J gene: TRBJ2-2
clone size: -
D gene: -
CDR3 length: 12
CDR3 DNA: TGTGCCAGCAGGGGGCTTACCGGGGAGCTGTTTTTT
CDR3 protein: CASRGLTGELFF

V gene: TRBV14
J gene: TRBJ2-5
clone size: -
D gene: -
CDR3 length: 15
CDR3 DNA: TGTGCCAGCAGCCACACAACTGTTTTCCAAGAGACCCAGTACTTC
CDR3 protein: CASSHTTVFQETQYF

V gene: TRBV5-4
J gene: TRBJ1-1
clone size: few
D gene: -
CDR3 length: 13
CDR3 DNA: TGTGCCAGCAGGTTGACGGATAACACTGAAGCTTTCTTT
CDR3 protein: CASRLTDNTEAFF

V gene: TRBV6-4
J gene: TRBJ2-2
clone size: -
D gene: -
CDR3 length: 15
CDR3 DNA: TGTGCCAGCAGTGAACGGCTAGCTAGCACCGGGGAGCTGTTTTTT
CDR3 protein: CASSERLASTGELFF

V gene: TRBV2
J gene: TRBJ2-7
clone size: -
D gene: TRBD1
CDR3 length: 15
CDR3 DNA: TGTGCCAGCAGTTGGGCGTGGGGACAGGGAAGGGAGCAGTACTTC
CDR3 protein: CASSWAWGQGREQYF

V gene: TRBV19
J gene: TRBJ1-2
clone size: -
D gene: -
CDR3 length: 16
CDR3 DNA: TGTGCCAGTAGGAGTTCCGGTTCGGAAGGGGCTTATGGCTACACCTTC
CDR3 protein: CASRSSGSEGAYGYTF

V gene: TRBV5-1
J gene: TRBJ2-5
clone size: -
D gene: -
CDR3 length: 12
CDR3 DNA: TGCGCCAGCAGCTTGGCTGAAGAGACCCAGTACTTC
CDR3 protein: CASSLAEETQYF

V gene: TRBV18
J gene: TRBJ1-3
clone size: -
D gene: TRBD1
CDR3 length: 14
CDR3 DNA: TGTGCCAGCTCAGCGGGACAGGGTGGTGACACCATATATTTT
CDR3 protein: CASSAGQGGDTIYF

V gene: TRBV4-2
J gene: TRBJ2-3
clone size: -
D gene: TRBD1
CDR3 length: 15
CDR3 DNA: TGTGCCAGCAGCCAAGGCCAGGGGGCGTTGGATACGCAGTATTTT
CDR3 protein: CASSQGQGALDTQYF

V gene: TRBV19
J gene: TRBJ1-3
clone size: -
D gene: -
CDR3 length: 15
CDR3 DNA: TGTGCCAGTAGTATACGCTGGGAAATCGGAAACACCATATATTTT
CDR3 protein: CASSIRWEIGNTIYF

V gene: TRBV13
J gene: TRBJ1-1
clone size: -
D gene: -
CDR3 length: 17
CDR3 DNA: TGTGCCAGCAGCGGGGTGTGGACAGAAATAATGAACACTGAAGCTTTCTTT
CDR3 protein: CASSGVWTEIMNTEAFF

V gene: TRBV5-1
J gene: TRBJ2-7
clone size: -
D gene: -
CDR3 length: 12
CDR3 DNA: TGCGCCAGCAGCTTGGAAGTGGGCGAGCAGTACTTC
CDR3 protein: CASSLEVGEQYF